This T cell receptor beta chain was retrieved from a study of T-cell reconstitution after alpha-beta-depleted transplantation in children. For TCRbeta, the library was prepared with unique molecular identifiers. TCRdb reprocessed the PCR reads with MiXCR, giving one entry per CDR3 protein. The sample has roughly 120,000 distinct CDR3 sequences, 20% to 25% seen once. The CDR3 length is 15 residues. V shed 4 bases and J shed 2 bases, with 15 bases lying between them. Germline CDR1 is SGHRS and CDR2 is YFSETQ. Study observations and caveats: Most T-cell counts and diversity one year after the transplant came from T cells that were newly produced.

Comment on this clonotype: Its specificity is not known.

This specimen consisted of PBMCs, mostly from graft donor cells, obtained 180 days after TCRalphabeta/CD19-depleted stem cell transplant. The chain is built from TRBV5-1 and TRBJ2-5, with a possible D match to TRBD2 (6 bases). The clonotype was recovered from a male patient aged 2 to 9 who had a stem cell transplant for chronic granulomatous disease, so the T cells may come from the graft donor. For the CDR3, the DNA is TGCGCCAGCAGCACAACGGGAGTTTCGCAAGAGACCCAGTACTTC. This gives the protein CASSTTGVSQETQYF.